What follows are 18 T cell receptor beta chains derived from one specimen sequenced in a study of cytomegalovirus exposure and HLA in healthy donors. 13 Jbeta primers and 60 Vbeta primers were used for the PCR. Using immunoSEQ multiplex PCR, the repertoire was profiled, and TCRdb retains in-frame clones only, with some absent. This sample has around 90,000 clones, with 64% found just once. Sequencing was done on a sample of PBMCs. These receptors came from a human donor in good health.

This clone has just one count. The chain uses TRBV7-2 and TRBJ1-2; no reliable D call. This CDR3 spans 13 amino acids. Deletions cut 5 bases from V and 7 bases from J, with 14 bases between. Germline CDR1 and CDR2: SGHTA and FQGNSA. The CDR3 protein is CASSPLLPSGYTF. Written as DNA, the CDR3 is TGTGCCAGCAGCCCTCTCCTTCCCTCTGGCTACACCTTC.

The chain employs TRBV7-6 and TRBJ2-4; D possibly corresponds to TRBD2 (7 bases). Trimming cost V 1 base and J 0 bases, with 16 bases left between them. The CDR3 is 18 residues long. The V gene's germline CDR1 is SGHVS and CDR2 FNYEAQ. The CDR3: CASSLVAGATIAKNIQYF. In DNA form, the CDR3 reads TGTGCCAGCAGCTTAGTCGCGGGGGCCACGATAGCCAAAAACATTCAGTACTTC.

This rearrangement joins TRBV2 to TRBJ1-2; a possible D gene is TRBD1 (5 bases). Germline V CDR1 and CDR2: SNHLY, FYNNEI. The CDR3 totals 14 residues. Deletions cut 7 bases from V and 2 bases from J, with 14 bases between. CDR3 DNA: TGTGCCAGCACCCGGGGGGACCTAAACTATGGCTACACCTTC. This gives the protein CASTRGDLNYGYTF.

J is TRBJ1-4 and V is TRBV5-6; 8 bases line up with TRBD1. Looked up from germline, CDR1 is SGHDT and CDR2 is YYEEEE. Trimming took 0 bases from V and 5 from J; bases not matched to a gene: 3. The CDR3 covers 15 residues. The CDR3 nucleotides read TGTGCCAGCAGCTTGGTGGGACAGGACAATGAAAAACTGTTTTTT. Its translation is CASSLVGQDNEKLFF.

The chain employs TRBV2 and TRBJ1-3; TRBD1 matches 7 bases. Germline assignment: CDR1 SNHLY and CDR2 FYNNEI. The junction had 3 bases not matched to a gene; V was cut back by 7 bases and J by 0 bases. The CDR3 sequence is 14 residues long. The CDR3 DNA is TGTGCCAGCAAAGGGACAGCCTCTGGAAACACCATATATTTT. Residues: CASKGTASGNTIYF.

The V and J genes are TRBV11-3 and TRBJ1-1, with a possible D match to TRBD1 (6 bases). CDR1 and CDR2 from the germline V gene are SGHNT and YENEEA. V lost 5 bases and J 1 base, leaving 14 bases between the germline ends. The CDR3 totals 15 residues. This CDR3 reads CASSPDRPWNTEAFF. CDR3 bases: TGTGCCAGCAGCCCTGACAGGCCTTGGAACACTGAAGCTTTCTTT.

The genes are TRBV5-5 and TRBJ2-7; 8 bases align to TRBD1. Germline CDR1 SGHKS, CDR2 YYEKEE (reference sequence). V was clipped by 0 bases and J by 4 bases; unmatched bases: 12. This CDR3 spans 17 amino acids. This CDR3 is CASSLAGQGATVYEQYF. CDR3 DNA sequence: TGTGCCAGCAGCTTGGCCGGGCAGGGGGCTACCGTGTACGAGCAGTACTTC.

This clone has a handful of counts. This rearrangement joins TRBV6-1 to TRBJ2-6, with D hard to call. The CDR3 consists of 16 residues. Germline CDR1 reads MNHNS; CDR2 reads SASEGT. Between the trimmed V and J ends, which lost 3 bases and 2 bases, there was a span of 11 bases. The CDR3 protein is CASSEVVQTGANVLTF. The CDR3 nucleotides read TGTGCCAGCAGTGAGGTTGTACAGACTGGGGCCAACGTCCTGACTTTC.

V usage is TRBV11-1 and J usage is TRBJ1-6, with a possible D match to TRBD1 (5 bases). The CDR3 is 15 amino acids. The germline CDR1 and CDR2 sequences are SGHAT and FQDESV (reference sequence). The V and J ends lost 2 bases and 5 bases respectively, with 10 bases between them. CDR3 in amino acids: CASSLYKGNNSPLHF. CDR3 coding DNA: TGTGCCAGCAGCTTATATAAGGGGAATAATTCACCCCTCCACTTT.

DNA for the CDR3: TGTGCCAGCAGCCCTTCGGGGGGGAATGAAGCTTTCTTT. Amino acid sequence: CASSPSGGNEAFF. The gene calls are TRBV9 and TRBJ1-1; weak D call: TRBD1 (5 bases). Trimming left V 4 bases short and J 7 bases short, with 14 bases between. This CDR3 spans 13 amino acids. CDR1 is SGDLS and CDR2 is YYNGEE in the germline V gene.

This clone has only a few counts. This chain connects TRBV7-9 to TRBJ1-2, with TRBD1 matching 7 bases. Looked up from germline, CDR1 is SEHNR and CDR2 is FQNEAQ (reference sequence). J lost 4 bases, V lost 6 bases, and 11 bases had no gene match. This CDR3 spans 15 amino acids. The CDR3, as DNA: TGTGCCAGCAGTAGACTGGGACAGAGAACCTATGGCTACACCTTC. It specifies CASSRLGQRTYGYTF.

This clone occurred once. Compared with germline, one end of the junction differs, possibly owing to a read error. The chain carries TRBV18 and TRBJ2-3; maybe TRBD2 (5 bases). CDR1 is KGHSH and CDR2 is LQKENI in the germline V gene. This CDR3 spans 13 amino acids. Here the CDR3 reads CASYPSLTDAQYF. CDR3 DNA: TGTGCCAGCTATCCTAGCCTCACAGATGCGCAGTATTTT.

The V and J genes are TRBV4-3 and TRBJ1-1; D is ambiguous. Germline V gives CDR1 LGHNA, CDR2 YSLEER. This CDR3 region has 16 residues. The V gene lost 1 base and the J gene lost 1 base, with 13 bases spanning the gap. The CDR3 region has the DNA TGCGCCAGCAGCCAAGCCCCACGGGAACAGAACACTGAAGCTTTCTTT. It codes for CASSQAPREQNTEAFF.

V usage is TRBV5-1 and J usage is TRBJ2-3, with TRBD1 matching 9 bases. V was pared by 4 bases and J by 4 bases, with 10 bases of the junction left unmatched. Germline values: CDR1 SGHRS, CDR2 YFSETQ. The CDR3 is made up of 16 amino acids. The CDR3 sequence: CASSVMGQGGPDTQYF. CDR3 sequence (DNA): TGCGCCAGCAGCGTGATGGGACAGGGTGGTCCAGATACGCAGTATTTT.

The genes are TRBV2 and TRBJ1-2; weak D call: TRBD1 (6 bases). Trimming took 6 bases from V and 1 from J, leaving 15 bases between them. The CDR3 extends over 15 amino acids. CDR1 and CDR2 (germline): SNHLY, FYNNEI. The CDR3 nucleotides are TGTGCCAGCAGAGACTTAGGACAGTTTAACTATGGCTACACCTTC. The encoded protein is CASRDLGQFNYGYTF.

Only a few counts were recorded for this clone. This sample also contains other DNA sequences that code for the same CDR3. V is TRBV5-1 and J is TRBJ1-2, with a tentative D call TRBD1 (6 bases). V was cut by 5 bases and J by 2 bases, with 7 bases left in between. CDR3 length: 12 residues. Looked up from germline, CDR1 is SGHRS and CDR2 is YFSETQ. The CDR3 sequence is CASRTGNYGYTF. DNA of the CDR3: TGCGCCAGCAGAACAGGGAACTATGGCTACACCTTC.

The V gene is TRBV5-4, the J gene TRBJ1-2; no definite D call. CDR1 and CDR2 (germline): SGHNT, YYREEE (reference sequence). Between the trimmed V and J ends, which lost 0 bases and 0 bases, there was a span of 15 bases. The CDR3 sequence is 17 residues long. CDR3 residues: CASSLGAIGSSNYGYTF. CDR3 DNA sequence: TGTGCCAGCAGCTTGGGGGCAATTGGCAGCTCTAACTATGGCTACACCTTC.

The chain has TRBV7-3 and TRBJ2-2; 9 bases agree with TRBD1. Germline CDR1 SGHTA, CDR2 FQGTGA. This CDR3 has 14 residues. V shed 9 bases and J 0 bases; nucleotides not matched to a gene: 2. The CDR3 reads CASRQGANTGELFF. The CDR3 bases are TGTGCCAGTAGACAGGGGGCGAACACCGGGGAGCTGTTTTTT. The whole variable domain, filled in from reference TRBV7-3 and TRBJ2-2, reads GAGVSQTPSNKVTEKGKYVELRCDPISGHTALYWYRQSLGQGPEFLIYFQGTGAADDSGLPNDRFFAVRPEGSVSTLKIQRTERGDSAVYLCASRQGANTGELFFGEGSRLTVL.